Shown below are 22 T cell receptor beta chains from a single sample sequenced in a study of blood T cell repertoires in COVID-19. Clones were sequenced by immunoSEQ multiplex PCR, and TCRdb holds only the in-frame ones, with some missing. This table has some 360,000 clones, around 87% appearing once. The sequenced material came from peripheral blood. All receptors derive from a woman aged 60-70 years with COVID-19, enrolled during active disease.

The chain is built from TRBV5-8 and TRBJ2-3, with 7 bases aligning to TRBD2. The CDR3 loop spans 16 amino acids. Germline CDR1 and CDR2: SGHTS and YDEGEE. V was clipped by 4 bases and J by 2 bases; unmatched bases: 10. This chain's CDR3 is CASSLAGLADTDTQYF. The CDR3 nucleotides are TGTGCCAGCAGCCTGGCCGGGCTAGCGGACACAGATACGCAGTATTTT.

This clone was seen a few times. The rearrangement uses TRBV28 and TRBJ1-1; 7 bases map to TRBD1. The CDR3 length is 14 residues. The J segment lost 5 bases and the V segment lost 6 bases, leaving 9 bases of the junction unmatched. Looked up from germline, CDR1 is MDHEN and CDR2 is SYDVKM. In nucleotides, the CDR3 is TGTGCCAGCAGGCATAGACAGGGTGGGACTGAAGCTTTCTTT. Protein: CASRHRQGGTEAFF. Full variable domain (missing parts from reference TRBV28 and TRBJ1-1): DVKVTQSSRYLVKRTGEKVFLECVQDMDHENMFWYRQDPGLGLRLIYFSYDVKMKEKGDIPEGYSVSREKKERFSLILESASTNQTSMYLCASRHRQGGTEAFFGQGTRLTVV.

The chain couples TRBV4-1 to TRBJ2-5; D gene ambiguous. CDR1 MGHRA and CDR2 YSYEKL come from the germline V gene. Trimming cost V 1 base and J 7 bases, with 10 bases left between them. The CDR3 consists of 13 residues. The CDR3 DNA follows: TGCGCCAGCAGCCAAGTGGCTGATGGGACCCAGTACTTC. Amino acid sequence: CASSQVADGTQYF.

This chain joins TRBV5-6 and TRBJ1-5, with a weak D call TRBD1 (5 bases). The V gene lost 0 bases and the J gene lost 4 bases, with 8 bases spanning the gap. Germline lookup yields CDR1 SGHDT and CDR2 YYEEEE. The CDR3 totals 14 residues. CDR3 DNA: TGTGCCAGCAGCTTGGGACAGTCAAATCAGCCCCAGCATTTT. It specifies CASSLGQSNQPQHF.

The J gene is TRBJ1-6, the V gene TRBV6-6; D perhaps matches TRBD1 (5 bases). Trimming stripped 0 bases from V and 9 bases from J, with 12 bases between. Germline V gene sequence: CDR1 MNHNY, CDR2 SVGAGI (reference sequence). The CDR3 totals 15 residues. The CDR3 is CASSYSNVGASPLHF. CDR3 nucleotide sequence: TGTGCCAGCAGTTACTCGAACGTTGGGGCTTCACCCCTCCACTTT.

V and J are TRBV18 and TRBJ1-1, with TRBD1 as a possible D gene (6 bases). Trimming cost V 3 bases and J 2 bases, with 10 bases left between them. The CDR3 loop spans 14 amino acids. The germline CDR1 and CDR2 sequences are KGHSH and LQKENI. The CDR3 loop is CASSPDRHNTEAFF. DNA of the CDR3: TGTGCCAGCTCACCGGACAGACATAACACTGAAGCTTTCTTT.

This sequence joins TRBV19 and TRBJ1-1; D unclear. The V end lost 5 bases, the J end lost 4 bases, and 11 bases lay between the germline ends. Germline V gives CDR1 LNHDA, CDR2 SQIVND (reference sequence). CDR3 length equals 13 residues. CDR3 nucleotides: TGTGCCAGTAGTCGTCAAACTATCACTGAAGCTTTCTTT. It specifies CASSRQTITEAFF.

CDR3 loop: CASSIAPGRVITNEQFF. The CDR3 DNA is TGTGCCAGTAGTATCGCCCCGGGCAGGGTAATAACCAATGAGCAGTTCTTC. The gene calls are TRBV19 and TRBJ2-1; weak D call: TRBD1 (5 bases). Trimming left V 3 bases short and J 6 bases short, with 21 bases between. This CDR3 has 17 residues. Germline V gene lookup returns CDR1 LNHDA and CDR2 SQIVND (reference sequence).

This clone was counted a single time. V usage is TRBV19 and J usage is TRBJ1-3, with 12 bases identical to TRBD1. Germline CDR1 and CDR2: LNHDA and SQIVND (reference sequence). CDR3 length: 17 residues. The ends lost 5 bases at V and 8 bases at J; junction bases unmatched: 13. The CDR3 sequence is CASSSPGQGAPLDTIYF. The DNA of the CDR3 is TGTGCCAGTAGTTCGCCGGGACAGGGGGCCCCTTTGGACACCATATATTTT.

The chain employs TRBV5-1 and TRBJ1-1, with 10 bases aligning to TRBD1. The CDR3 has 15 residues. CDR1 is SGHRS, CDR2 YFSETQ, per germline. J was trimmed by 4 bases and V by 0 bases; bases with no gene match: 3. The CDR3, as DNA: TGCGCCAGCAGCTTGGGGACAGGGGGACTCACTGAAGCTTTCTTT. Protein product: CASSLGTGGLTEAFF. Combining the CDR3 with reference TRBV5-1 and TRBJ1-1 gives the whole variable domain KAGVTQTPRYLIKTRGQQVTLSCSPISGHRSVSWYQQTPGQGLQFLFEYFSETQRNKGNFPGRFSGRQFSNSRSEMNVSTLELGDSALYLCASSLGTGGLTEAFFGQGTRLTVV.

J is TRBJ2-7 and V is TRBV11-2; D is possibly TRBD1 (5 bases). Per the germline V gene, CDR1 is SGHAT and CDR2 is FQNNGV. There are 12 residues in the CDR3. V lost 2 bases, J lost 5 bases, and 7 bases lay in between. CDR3 residues: CASSLMGHEQYF. The CDR3 DNA sequence: TGTGCCAGCAGCTTAATGGGGCACGAGCAGTACTTC.

This clone was observed once. The chain is built from TRBV29-1 and TRBJ2-3, with 9 nucleotides matching TRBD1. CDR3 size: 15 residues. Per germline, CDR1 SQVTM and CDR2 ANQGSEA. V was pared by 2 bases and J by 1 base, with 4 bases of the junction left unmatched. The CDR3 DNA reads as TGCAGCGTTGAACTGGGACAGGGTGGCACAGATACGCAGTATTTT. The encoded protein is CSVELGQGGTDTQYF.

The chain employs TRBV19 and TRBJ1-1, with 7 bases fitting TRBD1. After removal of 5 bases from V and 6 bases from J, the junction contained 15 bases not matched to a gene. Germline assignment: CDR1 LNHDA and CDR2 SQIVND (reference sequence). The CDR3 is 16 amino acids. This chain's CDR3 is CASSPGYRGLNPEAFF. Written as DNA, the CDR3 is TGTGCCAGTAGTCCGGGATACAGGGGCCTAAACCCTGAAGCTTTCTTT.

This clone showed up just a few times. The chain carries TRBV10-1 and TRBJ1-1, with TRBD1 identical over 7 bases. Trimming cost V 5 bases and J 0 bases; bases outside gene matches: 9. Germline CDR1 is WNHNN and CDR2 is SYGVQD (reference sequence). This CDR3 spans 16 amino acids. The CDR3 region has the DNA TGCGCCAGCAGTTACAGGGGCAGCAACATGAACACTGAAGCTTTCTTT. Protein sequence: CASSYRGSNMNTEAFF.

This chain links TRBV3-1 (or the pseudogene TRBV3-2) with TRBJ1-1, with 7 nucleotides matching TRBD1. The V segment lost 2 bases and the J segment 5 bases; nucleotides outside the gene matches: 8. The germline gives CDR1 LGHDT, CDR2 YNNKEL (reference sequence). CDR3 length: 15 amino acids. The CDR3 loop is CASSQSDRAGTEAFF. CDR3 DNA: TGTGCCAGCAGCCAATCCGACAGGGCAGGGACTGAAGCTTTCTTT.

The chain has TRBV6-5 and TRBJ2-1; D remains unclear. In germline, CDR1 is MNHEY, CDR2 SVGAGI. V dropped 5 bases and J dropped 9 bases, with 11 bases sitting between them. This CDR3 spans 12 amino acids. This chain's CDR3 is CASSPPLGEQFF. The CDR3 DNA follows: TGTGCCAGCAGTCCCCCACTCGGTGAGCAGTTCTTC.

The J gene is TRBJ2-5, the V gene TRBV5-1; TRBD2 agrees at 12 bases. Germline-derived CDR1 and CDR2 are SGHRS and YFSETQ. This CDR3 is 15 amino acids long. Trimming removed 4 bases from V and 2 bases from J; junction bases left unmatched: 3. The CDR3 loop is CASSPGLAGQETQYF. The CDR3 coding sequence is TGCGCCAGCAGCCCCGGACTAGCGGGGCAAGAGACCCAGTACTTC.

The V call is TRBV5-1, the J call TRBJ2-5; 7 nucleotides line up with TRBD1. Germline V lookup: CDR1 SGHRS, CDR2 YFSETQ. Trimming removed 5 bases from V and 2 bases from J; junction bases left unmatched: 9. The CDR3 has 15 residues. The CDR3 loop reads CASRPIQGPQETQYF. Written as DNA, the CDR3 is TGCGCCAGCAGACCCATACAGGGGCCACAAGAGACCCAGTACTTC. The variable domain in full, completed from reference TRBV5-1 and TRBJ2-5, reads KAGVTQTPRYLIKTRGQQVTLSCSPISGHRSVSWYQQTPGQGLQFLFEYFSETQRNKGNFPGRFSGRQFSNSRSEMNVSTLELGDSALYLCASRPIQGPQETQYFGPGTRLLVL.

The rearrangement uses TRBV19 and TRBJ2-1; 10 bases map to TRBD2. Germline V gene sequence: CDR1 LNHDA, CDR2 SQIVND (reference sequence). This CDR3 is built from 19 residues. The V and J ends lost 4 bases and 0 bases, in that order; junction bases with no gene match: 12. CDR3 in DNA: TGTGCCAGTAGTACCCGGGTAGCGGGGGGCCTCAGCTCCTACAATGAGCAGTTCTTC. Residues: CASSTRVAGGLSSYNEQFF.

The V gene is TRBV19, the J gene TRBJ1-5, with TRBD1 matching over 8 bases. CDR3 size: 16 residues. V gave up 3 bases and J gave up 1 base; unmatched junction bases: 5. Germline V gene data show CDR1 as LNHDA and CDR2 as SQIVND (reference sequence). CDR3 protein: CASSIEDRGSNQPQHF. In DNA, the CDR3 is TGTGCCAGTAGTATTGAAGACAGGGGAAGCAATCAGCCCCAGCATTTT.

This clone was picked up one time. The J gene is TRBJ1-1, the V gene TRBV3-1 (or the pseudogene TRBV3-2); possible D gene TRBD1, 6 bases. Trimming took off 1 base at V and 2 bases at J, with 17 bases between the two ends. CDR3 length: 17 residues. Germline CDR1 reads LGHDT; CDR2 reads YNNKEL (reference sequence). CDR3: CASSQGQGIWANTEAFF. CDR3 DNA sequence: TGTGCCAGCAGCCAAGGGCAGGGGATATGGGCAAACACTGAAGCTTTCTTT.

V is TRBV11-2 and J is TRBJ1-1, with 7 bases matching TRBD1. Trimming cost V 5 bases and J 4 bases; bases outside gene matches: 7. The V gene's germline CDR1 is SGHAT and CDR2 FQNNGV. The CDR3 is 14 amino acids. The CDR3 sequence: CASSLTGVGTEAFF. Written as DNA, the CDR3 is TGTGCCAGCAGCCTTACAGGGGTGGGCACTGAAGCTTTCTTT.